This T cell receptor beta chain was captured by sequencing in a study of cytomegalovirus exposure and HLA in healthy donors. Everyone who donated was a healthy bone marrow donor. Study outcomes and limitations: Within the data, a cluster of highly shared sequence variants was likely a sequencing artifact. Most TCR sequences were seen very rarely across donors, but some public TCRs occurred in many.

Notes on this clone: The antigen is unknown.

The CDR3 runs 13 residues. V gave up 9 bases and J gave up 5 bases, with 17 bases separating them. The germline gives CDR1 MNHNS, CDR2 SASEGT. Primers included in the PCR were 60 Vbeta and 13 Jbeta primers. Here immunoSEQ multiplex PCR was the method, and the copy in TCRdb shows in-frame clones only, minus some. This table lists tens of thousands of clones. The sample taken for sequencing was PBMCs. The TCR originated in a woman aged 30 to 39 in good health and CMV-seronegative. V usage is TRBV6-1 and J usage is TRBJ2-7, with TRBD1 as a possible D gene (5 bases). CDR3 bases: TGTGCCAGTCCGACAGAGGAGTCCAACGAGCAGTACTTC. This sequence encodes CASPTEESNEQYF.